The rows below give T cell receptor beta chains drawn from one sample of a study of glioma-infiltrating T cells. TCRdb analysed the multiplex PCR reads with MiXCR anew, one entry per CDR3 protein. The sample includes approximately 140,000 distinct CDR3 sequences, under 25% of them seen just once. Sample: glioma tissue, nonneoplastic brain tissue, or PBMCs (not recorded which). These receptor sequences come from a human donor with low-grade glioma or glioblastoma, undergoing nonglioma brain surgery, or in good health (not recorded which). Both conserved end residues are part of each CDR3. D genes are given only for firm matches. The size of a clone is reported for some rows only, either as once, few or many, or as a class for expanded clones.

D gene,clone size,V gene,J gene,CDR3 protein,CDR3 DNA
.,.,TRBV7-9,TRBJ2-3,CASSSRAHDTADTQYF,TGTGCCAGCAGCTCGCGCGCGCATGATACGGCAGATACGCAGTATTTT
TRBD2,few,TRBV11-2,TRBJ2-5,CASSYSTSGGPAQETQYF,TGTGCCAGCAGTTACTCGACTAGCGGGGGGCCCGCCCAAGAGACCCAGTACTTC
.,many,TRBV7-3,TRBJ2-1,CASSFEHLDEQFF,TGTGCCAGCAGCTTTGAGCACCTGGATGAGCAGTTCTTC
.,few,TRBV2,TRBJ2-5,CASSEAPPPPGETQYF,TGTGCCAGCAGTGAAGCGCCACCTCCCCCAGGGGAGACCCAGTACTTC
.,few,TRBV3-1,TRBJ1-1,CASSQWNTEAFF,TGTGCCAGCAGCCAATGGAACACTGAAGCTTTCTTT
.,many,TRBV4-1,TRBJ1-6,CASSPRVADKYSPLHF,TGCGCCAGCAGCCCTCGGGTGGCGGATAAATATTCACCCCTCCACTTT
.,.,TRBV11-2,TRBJ2-1,CASSSPSVRHNEQFF,TGTGCCAGCAGCTCCCCCAGTGTTCGCCACAATGAGCAGTTCTTC
.,few,TRBV20-1,TRBJ2-1,CSASSNSYNEQFF,TGCAGTGCTAGCAGCAATTCCTACAATGAGCAGTTCTTC
.,many,TRBV28,TRBJ1-1,CASSLLWNTEAFF,TGTGCCAGCAGTTTATTGTGGAACACTGAAGCTTTCTTT
.,few,TRBV7-7,TRBJ2-1,CASSLELGAVYNEQFF,TGTGCTAGCAGCTTAGAGCTGGGGGCGGTCTACAATGAGCAGTTCTTC
TRBD1,few,TRBV19,TRBJ1-2,CASSPFLWTGRKPIANYGYTF,TGTGCCAGTAGTCCCTTTTTGTGGACAGGACGGAAACCTATAGCTAACTATGGCTACACCTTC
TRBD1,.,TRBV7-2,TRBJ2-2,CASSWGTGDTGELFF,TGTGCCAGCAGCTGGGGGACAGGGGACACCGGGGAGCTGTTTTTT
TRBD2,once,TRBV4-2,TRBJ2-3,CASSQDGGLAGRGTQYF,TGTGCCAGCAGCCAAGATGGGGGCCTAGCGGGGAGGGGTACGCAGTATTTT